This T cell receptor (beta chain) was captured in a study of T cells in Graves' hyperthyroidism and ophthalmopathy. Study results and caveats: Blood also contained most expanded thyroid clonotypes above 0.001.

V gave up 7 bases and J gave up 0 bases; unmatched junction bases: 4. The CDR3 contains 14 residues. Of note for this clonotype: Its antigen is not known.

Amplified TCR beta CDR3 regions came from RNA transcripts. First-round RT-PCR with HTBI primers amplified the TCR CDR3 region. MiXCR, run by TCRdb on the multiplex PCR reads, gives a single entry per CDR3 protein. The top ten clones hold 45% to 55% of a sample with almost 500,000 distinct CDR3 sequences, 20% to 25% of them seen once. Diagnosing involved the use of clinical symptoms, serum thyroxine and TRAb, thyroid ultrasound and orbital computed tomography. Source material for PBMCs was about 10 ml fresh peripheral blood. The V and J genes are TRBV12-3 or TRBV12-4 and TRBJ2-3; 7 bases match TRBD1. The specimen was blood. The receptor was derived from a woman aged 70 to 79 with Graves' ophthalmopathy. In nucleotides, the CDR3 is TGTGCCAGCACGACAGGGTCTAGCACAGATACGCAGTATTTT. Amino acid sequence: CASTTGSSTDTQYF.